This T cell receptor beta chain was retrieved from a study of blood T cell repertoires in COVID-19. The wider study: There were acute and convalescent COVID-19 samples, and they came from the United States, Italy and Spain. PBMCs, B-cell-depleted T cells, or T cells were the source of the cDNA or gDNA that made up the material.

The count of this clone is one. Per the original methods: Amplification with reference gene primers provided the estimates of nucleated cell counts. Using immunoSEQ multiplex PCR, the repertoire was profiled, and TCRdb retains in-frame clones only, with some absent. V, J and clone size reflect that table, while D and trimming were determined from the DNA. The sample contains 150,000 to 200,000 clones, about 88% of which appear only once. CDR3 length equals 22 residues. The receptor's source is a woman aged 80 or over in a cohort sampled during active or convalescent COVID-19. V is TRBV21-1 and J is TRBJ2-7; the table's D call of TRBD2 was not tested on the DNA. TRBV21-1 is a recognized pseudogene. Sequenced input: peripheral blood. The CDR3 nucleotides are TGTGCCAGCAGCAAAACCGGAACCCGCAGCGGACTAGCGGGACTTAAAACGGGGGATCCGTACGTC. Amino acids: CASSKTGTRSGLAGLKTGDPYV.